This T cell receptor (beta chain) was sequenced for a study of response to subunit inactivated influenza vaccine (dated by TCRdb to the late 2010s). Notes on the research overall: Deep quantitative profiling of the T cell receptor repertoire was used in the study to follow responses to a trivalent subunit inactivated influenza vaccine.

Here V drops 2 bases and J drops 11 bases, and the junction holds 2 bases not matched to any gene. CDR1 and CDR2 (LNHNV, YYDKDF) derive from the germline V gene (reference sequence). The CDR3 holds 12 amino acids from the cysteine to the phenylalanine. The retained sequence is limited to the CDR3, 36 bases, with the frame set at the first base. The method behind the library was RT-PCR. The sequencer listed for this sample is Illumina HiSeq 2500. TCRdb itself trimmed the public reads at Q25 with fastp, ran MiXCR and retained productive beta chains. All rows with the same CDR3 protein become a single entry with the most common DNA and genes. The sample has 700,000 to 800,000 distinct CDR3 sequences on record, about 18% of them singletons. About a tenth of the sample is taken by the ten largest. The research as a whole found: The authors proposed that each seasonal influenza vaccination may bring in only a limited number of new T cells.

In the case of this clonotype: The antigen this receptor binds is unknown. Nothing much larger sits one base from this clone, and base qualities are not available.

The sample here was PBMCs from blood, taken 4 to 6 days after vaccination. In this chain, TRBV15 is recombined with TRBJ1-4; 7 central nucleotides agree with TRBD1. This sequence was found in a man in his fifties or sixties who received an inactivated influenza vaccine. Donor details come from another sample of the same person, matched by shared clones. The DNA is TGTGCCACCAGCAGATCAGGGGGGAAACTGTTTTTT. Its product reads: CATSRSGGKLFF.